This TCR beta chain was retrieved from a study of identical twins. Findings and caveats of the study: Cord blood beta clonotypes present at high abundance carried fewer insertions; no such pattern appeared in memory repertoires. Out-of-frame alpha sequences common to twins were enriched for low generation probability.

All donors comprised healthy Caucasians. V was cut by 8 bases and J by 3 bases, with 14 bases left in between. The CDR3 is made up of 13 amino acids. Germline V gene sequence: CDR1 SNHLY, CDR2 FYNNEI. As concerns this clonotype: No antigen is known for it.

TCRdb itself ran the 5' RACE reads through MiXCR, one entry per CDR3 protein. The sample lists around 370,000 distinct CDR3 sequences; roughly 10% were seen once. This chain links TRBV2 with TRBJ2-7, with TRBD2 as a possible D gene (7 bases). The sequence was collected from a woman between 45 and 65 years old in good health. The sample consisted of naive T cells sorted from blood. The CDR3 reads CASPHGGLYEQYV. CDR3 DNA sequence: TGTGCCAGCCCTCACGGGGGGCTCTACGAGCAGTACGTC.